Below are 3 T cell receptor beta chains sequenced from a single sample in a study of response to subunit inactivated influenza vaccine. TCRdb passed the RT-PCR reads through MiXCR, listing each CDR3 protein once. The table records hundreds of thousands of distinct CDR3 sequences, 10% to 15% of them present only once. The material sequenced was PBMCs from blood, taken roughly 48 days after vaccination. Source of these receptors: a man in his fifties who received an inactivated influenza vaccine.

This clonotype appeared many times. The J gene is TRBJ2-2, the V gene TRBV5-1, with 8 bases lining up with TRBD2. This CDR3 is 15 amino acids long. V gave up 0 bases and J gave up 6 bases; unmatched junction bases: 4. Germline V gene sequence: CDR1 SGHRS, CDR2 YFSETQ. CDR3 protein: CASSLARGAAGELFF. CDR3 bases: TGCGCCAGCAGCTTGGCGCGGGGGGCCGCCGGGGAGCTGTTTTTT.

The sample holds many counts of this clonotype. This chain links TRBV12-3 or TRBV12-4 with TRBJ2-7, with TRBD1 matching over 8 bases. There are 14 residues in the CDR3. V trimming: 5 bases; J trimming: 4 bases; junction bases outside the gene matches: 7. The CDR3 spells CASSRGQVGYEQYF. The DNA of the CDR3 is TGTGCCAGCAGTCGGGGACAGGTCGGGTACGAGCAGTACTTC.

This chain joins TRBV2 and TRBJ1-5; D remains ambiguous. The CDR3 has 13 residues. Per the germline V gene, CDR1 is SNHLY and CDR2 is FYNNEI. The V gene lost 6 bases and the J gene lost 6 bases, with 12 bases spanning the gap. The CDR3 bases are TGTGCCAGCAGCGGGTCCCACTCTCAGCCCCAGCATTTT. Translating gives CASSGSHSQPQHF.